The 5 T cell receptor beta chains presented below share a single source sample, sequenced in a study of cytomegalovirus exposure and HLA in healthy donors (dated by TCRdb to 2017 to 2019). The library was obtained by the immunoSEQ multiplex PCR assay. A mixture of 60 forward primers for TCR Vbeta segments and 13 reverse primers for TCR Jbeta segments was used in the multiplex PCR. Held by TCRdb, this immuneACCESS table contains in-frame sequences only and omits some clones. Under half of the omission traces to an unresolved V gene where checked; the cause of the rest is unknown. Recorded for this sample are about 210,000 clones; more than 75% of them occurred a single time. 13% to 15% of the sample is in the top ten clones. Sequenced sample: PBMCs. These receptors all stem from a woman aged 25-40 years in good health and CMV-seropositive.

CDR3 amino acids: CASSCRNFCAHRGQYF. CDR3 in DNA: TGTGCCAGCAGCTGTCGGAACTTTTGTGCCCACCGGGGCCAGTACTTC. The chain joins TRBV9 to TRBJ2-5; a possible D gene is TRBD2 (5 bases). Germline-derived CDR1 and CDR2 are SGDLS and YYNGEE. The CDR3 is 16 amino acids. The ends were cut back, 4 bases at V and 10 bases at J, with 26 bases in the middle. The full variable domain, with the rest looked up from reference TRBV9 and TRBJ2-5, is DSGVTQTPKHLITATGQRVTLRCSPRSGDLSVYWYQQSLDQGLQFLIQYYNGEERAKGNILERFSAQQFPDLHSELNLSSLELGDSALYFCASSCRNFCAHRGQYFGPGTRLLVL.

As regards this clone: Other DNA sequences in the sample encode the same CDR3. V gene TRBV6-5 combines with J gene TRBJ1-1; perhaps TRBD1 as D (5 bases). There are 12 residues in the CDR3. Germline V gene data show CDR1 as MNHEY and CDR2 as SVGAGI. Trimming took off 3 bases at V and 5 bases at J, with 7 bases between the two ends. The CDR3 DNA sequence: TGTGCCAGCAGTTATGGGGGGACTGAAGCTTTCTTT. This encodes CASSYGGTEAFF.

The rearrangement joins TRBV5-4 to TRBJ2-7; D possibly corresponds to TRBD2 (5 bases). Germline lookup yields CDR1 SGHNT and CDR2 YYREEE (reference sequence). This CDR3 spans 13 amino acids. V was shortened by 4 bases and J by 7 bases, with 15 bases between the two germline ends. The CDR3 nucleotides read TGTGCCAGCAGCCCAGTTCCCGGGGAAGAGCAGTACTTC. Protein product: CASSPVPGEEQYF.

This clone was detected only once. This chain uses TRBV10-3 with TRBJ1-3; TRBD1 agrees at 9 bases. This CDR3 spans 15 amino acids. Germline trimming cut 6 bases from V and 3 bases from J; bases unmatched to any gene: 6. Germline V gene lookup returns CDR1 ENHRY and CDR2 SYGVKD. The CDR3 DNA reads TGTGCCATCAGGAGGGACAGGGATGTTGGAAACACCATATATTTT. Protein sequence: CAIRRDRDVGNTIYF.

This clone was counted a few times. This chain links TRBV5-1 with TRBJ2-5; 8 nucleotides match TRBD1. J lost 3 bases, V lost 4 bases, and 5 bases had no gene match. Germline V gene sequence: CDR1 SGHRS, CDR2 YFSETQ. There are 14 residues in the CDR3. The CDR3 DNA reads as TGCGCCAGCAGCGGACAGACAGGGGAAGAGACCCAGTACTTC. Amino acids: CASSGQTGEETQYF.